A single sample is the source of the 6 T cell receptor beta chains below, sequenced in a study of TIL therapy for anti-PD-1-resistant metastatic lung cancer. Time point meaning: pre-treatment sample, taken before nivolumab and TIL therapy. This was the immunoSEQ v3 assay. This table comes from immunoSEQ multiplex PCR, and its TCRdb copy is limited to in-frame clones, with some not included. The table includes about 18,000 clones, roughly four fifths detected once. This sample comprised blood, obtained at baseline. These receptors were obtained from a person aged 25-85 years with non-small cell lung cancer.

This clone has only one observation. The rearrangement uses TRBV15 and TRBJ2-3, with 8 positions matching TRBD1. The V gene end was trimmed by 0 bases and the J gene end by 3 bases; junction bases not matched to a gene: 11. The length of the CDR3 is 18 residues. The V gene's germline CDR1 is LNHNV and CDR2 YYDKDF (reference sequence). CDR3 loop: CATSRDVTGTGGTDTQYF. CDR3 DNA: TGTGCCACCAGCAGAGATGTCACCGGGACAGGTGGGACAGATACGCAGTATTTT.

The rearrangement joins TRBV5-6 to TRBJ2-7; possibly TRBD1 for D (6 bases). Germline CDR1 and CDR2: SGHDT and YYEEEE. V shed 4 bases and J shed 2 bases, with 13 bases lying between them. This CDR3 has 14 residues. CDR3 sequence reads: CASSPPSGAYEQYF. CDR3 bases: TGTGCCAGCAGCCCGCCTTCAGGGGCCTACGAGCAGTACTTC. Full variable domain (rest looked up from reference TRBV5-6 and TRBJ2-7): DAGVTQSPTHLIKTRGQQVTLRCSPKSGHDTVSWYQQALGQGPQFIFQYYEEEERQRGNFPDRFSGHQFPNYSSELNVNALLLGDSALYLCASSPPSGAYEQYFGPGTRLTVT.

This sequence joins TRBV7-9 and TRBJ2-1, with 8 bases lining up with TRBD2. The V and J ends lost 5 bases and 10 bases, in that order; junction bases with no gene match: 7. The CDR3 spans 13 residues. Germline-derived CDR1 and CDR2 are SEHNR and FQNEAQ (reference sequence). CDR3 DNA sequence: TGTGCCAGCAGCCCGGGGGGGTCGACAGAGCAGTTCTTC. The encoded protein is CASSPGGSTEQFF.

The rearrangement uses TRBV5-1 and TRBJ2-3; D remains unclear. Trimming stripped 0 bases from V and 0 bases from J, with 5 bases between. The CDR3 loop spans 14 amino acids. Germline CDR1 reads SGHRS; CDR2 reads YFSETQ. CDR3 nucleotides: TGCGCCAGCAGCTTGGACGGAAGCACAGATACGCAGTATTTT. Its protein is CASSLDGSTDTQYF. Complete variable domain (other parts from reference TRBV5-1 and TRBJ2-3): KAGVTQTPRYLIKTRGQQVTLSCSPISGHRSVSWYQQTPGQGLQFLFEYFSETQRNKGNFPGRFSGRQFSNSRSEMNVSTLELGDSALYLCASSLDGSTDTQYFGPGTRLTVL.

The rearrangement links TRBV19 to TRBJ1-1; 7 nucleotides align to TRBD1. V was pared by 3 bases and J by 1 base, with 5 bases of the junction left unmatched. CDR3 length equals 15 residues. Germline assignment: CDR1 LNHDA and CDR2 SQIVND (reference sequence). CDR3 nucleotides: TGTGCCAGTAGTATCGAGGGGGCACGGAACACTGAAGCTTTCTTT. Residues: CASSIEGARNTEAFF. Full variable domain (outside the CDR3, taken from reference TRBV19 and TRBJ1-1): DGGITQSPKYLFRKEGQNVTLSCEQNLNHDAMYWYRQDPGQGLRLIYYSQIVNDFQKGDIAEGYSVSREKKESFPLTVTSAQKNPTAFYLCASSIEGARNTEAFFGQGTRLTVV.

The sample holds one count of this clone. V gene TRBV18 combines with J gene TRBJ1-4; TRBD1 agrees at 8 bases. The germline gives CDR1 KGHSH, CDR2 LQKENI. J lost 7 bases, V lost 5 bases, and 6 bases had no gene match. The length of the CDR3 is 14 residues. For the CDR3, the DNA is TGTGCCAGCTCAGGACAGGGTACGAGTGAAAAACTGTTTTTT. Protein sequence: CASSGQGTSEKLFF.